The entry below gives a single T cell receptor (beta chain) sequence along with its context. The antigen is not known. The data originate from a study of T cell repertoires in cytomegalovirus infection. Study-wide results and limits: Dominating the ex vivo response were HLA-C-restricted CMV-specific TCR beta clonotypes. Identification of carriers of CMV plus the relevant HLA was achieved through cumulative public TCR beta family frequency.

TCRdb passed the reads through MiXCR, listing each CDR3 protein once. The table shows around 530,000 distinct CDR3 sequences, with about a quarter occurring only once. The sample comprised PBMCs. This receptor was taken from a human donor in good health (CMV status not recorded). Some clones in this sample may be carry-over from other donors' samples.

The CDR3 loop reads CASSRTGGREQYF. In DNA, the CDR3 is TGTGCCAGTAGTCGGACAGGGGGACGTGAGCAGTACTTC. The J gene is TRBJ2-7, the V gene TRBV19; 10 nucleotides agree with TRBD1. Trimming took 5 bases from V and 7 from J; bases not matched to a gene: 5. The CDR3 loop spans 13 amino acids. Germline V CDR1 and CDR2: LNHDA, SQIVND (reference sequence).